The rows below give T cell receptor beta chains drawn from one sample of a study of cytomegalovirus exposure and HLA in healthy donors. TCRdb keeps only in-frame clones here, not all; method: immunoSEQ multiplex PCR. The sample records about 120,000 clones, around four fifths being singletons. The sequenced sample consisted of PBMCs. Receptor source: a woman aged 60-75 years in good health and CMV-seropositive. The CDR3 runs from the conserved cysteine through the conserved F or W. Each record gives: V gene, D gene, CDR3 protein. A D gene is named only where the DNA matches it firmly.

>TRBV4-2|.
CASSQDVAGPRGAFF
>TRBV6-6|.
CASSLGADTGELFF
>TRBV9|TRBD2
CASSVDPREGNEQFF
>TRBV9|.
CASSATYNEQFF
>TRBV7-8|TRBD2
CASSFGTSGYLLEQYF
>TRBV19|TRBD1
CASSTSGGSYEQYF
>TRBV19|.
CASNSRVAGELFF
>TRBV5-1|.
CASSLAGQGANEKLFF
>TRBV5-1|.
CASSIGQPDYGYTF
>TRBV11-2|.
CASSPNSLGGQETQYF
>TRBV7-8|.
CASSLGIWLASTDTQYF
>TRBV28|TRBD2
CASRVPSGITDTQYF
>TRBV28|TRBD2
CASSNGRWNTDTQYF
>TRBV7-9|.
CASSLAIPGMNTEAFF
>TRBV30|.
CAWSPTRNQPQHF
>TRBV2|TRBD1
CASSDYRGRGGNTIYF
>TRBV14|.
CASSQDHLDTQYF
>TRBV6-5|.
CASSYSDSYEQYF
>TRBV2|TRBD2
CASSEAGLAVSYEQYF
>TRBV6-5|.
CASSYFDFTGELFF
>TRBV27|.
CASRQGRYNSPLHF
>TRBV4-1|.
CASSLTQTGRSGNTIYF
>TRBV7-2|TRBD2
CASSLASGRAHSEQYF
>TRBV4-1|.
CASSLAGKEKLFF
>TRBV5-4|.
CASSSTNRITDTQYF
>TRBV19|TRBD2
CASSRTSGSALYEQYF
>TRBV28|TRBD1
CASNPGQGAQPQHF
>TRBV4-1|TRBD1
CASSWYRTGAGANVLTF
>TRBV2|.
CASSPRTYNEQFF
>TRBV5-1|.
CASSPSRGGYTF
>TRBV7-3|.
CASSSREKATQYF
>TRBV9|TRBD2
CASSRLADYYEQYF
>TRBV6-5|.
CASSYSFYRGTEAFF
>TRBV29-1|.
CSVAESGNTIYF
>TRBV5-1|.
CASSLTGHNEQFF
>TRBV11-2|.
CASSLGWAGDGYTF